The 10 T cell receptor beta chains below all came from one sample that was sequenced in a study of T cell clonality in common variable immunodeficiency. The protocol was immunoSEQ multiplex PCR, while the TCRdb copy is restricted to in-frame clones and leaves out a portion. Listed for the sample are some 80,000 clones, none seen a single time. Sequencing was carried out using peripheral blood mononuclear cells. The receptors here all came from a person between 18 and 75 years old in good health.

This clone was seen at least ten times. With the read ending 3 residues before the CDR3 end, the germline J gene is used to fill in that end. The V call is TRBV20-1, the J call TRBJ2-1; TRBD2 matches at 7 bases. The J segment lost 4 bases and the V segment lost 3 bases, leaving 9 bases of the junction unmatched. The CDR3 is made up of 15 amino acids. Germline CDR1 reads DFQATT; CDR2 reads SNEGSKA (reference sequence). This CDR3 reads CSARVAGDLYNEQFF. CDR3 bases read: TGCAGTGCTAGGGTGGCGGGAGACCTTTACAATGAG.

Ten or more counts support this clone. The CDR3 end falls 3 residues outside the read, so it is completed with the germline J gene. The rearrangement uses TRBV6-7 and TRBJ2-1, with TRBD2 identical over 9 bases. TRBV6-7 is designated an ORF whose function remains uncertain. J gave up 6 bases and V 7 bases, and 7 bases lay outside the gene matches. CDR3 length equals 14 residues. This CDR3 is CASMGCGRANEQFF. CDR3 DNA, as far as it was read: TGTGCCAGCATGGGCTGCGGGAGGGCCAATGAG.

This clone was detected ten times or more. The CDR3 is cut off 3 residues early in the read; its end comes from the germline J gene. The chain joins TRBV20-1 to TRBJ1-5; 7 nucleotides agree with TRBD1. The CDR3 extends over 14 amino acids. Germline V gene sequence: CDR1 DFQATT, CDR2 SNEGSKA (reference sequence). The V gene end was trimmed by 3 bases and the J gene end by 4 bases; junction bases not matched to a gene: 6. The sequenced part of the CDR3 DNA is TGCAGTGCTAGCGCGACAGGGCTTAATCAGCCC. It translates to CSASATGLNQP. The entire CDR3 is CSASATGLNQPQHF.

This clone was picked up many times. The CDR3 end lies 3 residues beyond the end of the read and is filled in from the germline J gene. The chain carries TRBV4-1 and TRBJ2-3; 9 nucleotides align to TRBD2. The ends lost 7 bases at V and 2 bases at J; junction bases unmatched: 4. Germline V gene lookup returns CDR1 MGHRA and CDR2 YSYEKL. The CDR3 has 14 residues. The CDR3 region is CASTAGGPTDTQYF. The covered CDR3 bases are TGCGCCAGCACCGCGGGAGGGCCCACAGATACG.

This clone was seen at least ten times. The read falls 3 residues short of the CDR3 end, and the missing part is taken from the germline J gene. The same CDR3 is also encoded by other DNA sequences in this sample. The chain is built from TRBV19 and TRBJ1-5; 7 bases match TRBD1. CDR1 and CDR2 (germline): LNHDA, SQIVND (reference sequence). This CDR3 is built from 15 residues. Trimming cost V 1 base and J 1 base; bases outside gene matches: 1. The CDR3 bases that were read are TGTGCCAGTAGTATAGTCAGGGGGAGCAATCAGCCC. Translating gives CASSIVRGSNQP. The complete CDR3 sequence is CASSIVRGSNQPQHF.

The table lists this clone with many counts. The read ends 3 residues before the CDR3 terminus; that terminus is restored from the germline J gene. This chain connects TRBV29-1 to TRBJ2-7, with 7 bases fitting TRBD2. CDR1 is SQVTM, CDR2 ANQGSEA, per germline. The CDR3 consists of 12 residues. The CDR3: CSTRAGPYEQYF. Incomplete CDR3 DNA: TGCTCTACCCGAGCGGGGCCCTACGAG.

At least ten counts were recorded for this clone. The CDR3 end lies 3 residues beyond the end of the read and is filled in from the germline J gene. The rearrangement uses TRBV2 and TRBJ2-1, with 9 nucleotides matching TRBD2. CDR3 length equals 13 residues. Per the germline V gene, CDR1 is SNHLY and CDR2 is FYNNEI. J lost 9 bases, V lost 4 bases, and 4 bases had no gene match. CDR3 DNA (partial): TGTGCCAGCAGTGGTAGCGGGGGCTTTGAG. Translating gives CASSGSGGFE. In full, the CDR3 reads CASSGSGGFEQFF.

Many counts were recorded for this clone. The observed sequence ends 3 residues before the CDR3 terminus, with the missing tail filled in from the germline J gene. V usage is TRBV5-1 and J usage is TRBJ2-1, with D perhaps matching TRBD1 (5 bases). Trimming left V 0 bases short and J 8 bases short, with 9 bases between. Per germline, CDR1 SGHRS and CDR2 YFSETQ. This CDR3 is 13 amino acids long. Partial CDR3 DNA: TGCGCCAGCAGCTTGGTACAAGGGGATGAG. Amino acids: CASSLVQGDE. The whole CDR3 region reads CASSLVQGDEQFF. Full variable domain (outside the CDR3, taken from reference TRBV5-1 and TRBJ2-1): KAGVTQTPRYLIKTRGQQVTLSCSPISGHRSVSWYQQTPGQGLQFLFEYFSETQRNKGNFPGRFSGRQFSNSRSEMNVSTLELGDSALYLCASSLVQGDEQFFGPGTRLTVL.

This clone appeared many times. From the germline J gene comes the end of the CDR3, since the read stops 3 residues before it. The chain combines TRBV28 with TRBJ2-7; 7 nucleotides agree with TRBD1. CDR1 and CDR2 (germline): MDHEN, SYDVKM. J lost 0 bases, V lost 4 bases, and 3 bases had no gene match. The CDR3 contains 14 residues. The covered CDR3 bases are TGTGCCAGCAGTTCGGACAGGAGCTCCTACGAG. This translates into CASSSDRSSYE. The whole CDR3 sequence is CASSSDRSSYEQYF.

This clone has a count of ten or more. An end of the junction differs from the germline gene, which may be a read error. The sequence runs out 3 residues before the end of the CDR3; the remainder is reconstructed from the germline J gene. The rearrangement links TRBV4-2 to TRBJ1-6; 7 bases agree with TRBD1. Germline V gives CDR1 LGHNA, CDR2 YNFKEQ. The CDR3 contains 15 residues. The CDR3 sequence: CASSHGGGGDSPLHF. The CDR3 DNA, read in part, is TGCGCCAGCAGCCACGGAGGGGGCGGGGATTCACCC.